This TCR beta chain was obtained from a study of shared clonotypes between healthy human individuals. In the study overall: Donors, aged 18 to 49, were two women and a few men.

The study, taken as a whole, reports: Naive subsets tended to show greater estimated richness than memory subsets.

About this clone itself: No antigen is known for it.

Positive CCR7 selection of CD45RO-negative cells yielded the naive CD8 cells, and terminally differentiated effector memory CD45RA+ cells were excluded. Several immunoSEQ plates held equal portions of the genomic DNA taken from each subset. Original methodology: Junction-only sequences without quality scores came from ImmunoSEQ, so filtering differed. Clones were read by immunoSEQ multiplex PCR, and TCRdb kept only the in-frame ones, dropping some. V and J calls and clone size are copied from that table; D and trimming were computed from the DNA. The sample consists of 600,000 or so clones, about 98% of them appearing once. The CDR3 length is 17 residues. V was clipped by 0 bases and J by 2 bases, with 14 bases between them. Germline loops: CDR1 MNHNS, CDR2 SASEGT.

This rearrangement joins TRBV6-1 to TRBJ2-1, with D perhaps TRBD1 (6 bases). The receptor's source is a man aged 25-45 years in good health. The sample taken for sequencing was naive CD8+ T cells sorted from blood. The CDR3 reads CASSEATTGWPYNEQFF. CDR3 sequence (DNA): TGTGCCAGCAGTGAAGCAACTACAGGGTGGCCCTACAATGAGCAGTTCTTC.